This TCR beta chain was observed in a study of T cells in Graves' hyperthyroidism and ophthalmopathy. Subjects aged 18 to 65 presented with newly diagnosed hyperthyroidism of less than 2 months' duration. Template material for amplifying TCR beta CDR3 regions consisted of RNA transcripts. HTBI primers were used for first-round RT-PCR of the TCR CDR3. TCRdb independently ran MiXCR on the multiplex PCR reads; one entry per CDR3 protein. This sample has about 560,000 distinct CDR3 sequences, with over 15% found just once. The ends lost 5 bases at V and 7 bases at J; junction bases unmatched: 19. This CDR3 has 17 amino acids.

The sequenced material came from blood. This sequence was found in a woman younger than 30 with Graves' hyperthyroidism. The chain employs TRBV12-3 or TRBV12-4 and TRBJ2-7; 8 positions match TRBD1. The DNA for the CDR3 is TGTGCCAGCAGTAGGACAGGGCAGACTTCGTCCGCCGCAGAGCAGTACTTC. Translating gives CASSRTGQTSSAAEQYF.